These T cell receptor beta chains were read from a single sample in a study of control samples from healthy donors and cancer patients. Profiled with immunoSEQ multiplex PCR; TCRdb holds only in-frame clones, not every one. The top ten clones hold 3.2% of a sample with over 120,000 clones, approximately 91% of them seen once. What was sequenced was blood. The source is a man younger than 45 in good health. Both conserved end residues are part of each CDR3. D genes are given only for firm matches. Only part of the rows carry a size: once, few, many, or a class if the clone is expanded.

abundance	v_gene	j_gene	d_gene	CDR3nt	CDR3aa
.	TRBV28	TRBJ1-6	TRBD1	TGTGCCAGCAGCGGACAGGTCTTTTCCCTCCACTTT	CASSGQVFSLHF
.	TRBV7-9	TRBJ1-2	.	TGTGCCAGCAGCACTACTCCCAACTATGGCTACACCTTC	CASSTTPNYGYTF
.	TRBV4-1	TRBJ2-7	TRBD2	TGCGCCAGCAGCCAAGAAGGACTAGCGGGGGCTAACTCCTACGAGCAGTACTTC	CASSQEGLAGANSYEQYF
.	TRBV7-3	TRBJ1-1	.	TGTGCCAGCAGCTTAACACAGGGACATGAAGCTTTCTTT	CASSLTQGHEAFF
.	TRBV3-1/TRBV3-2	TRBJ2-7	.	TGTGCCAGCACCATAGCGCCCGCCTACGAGCAGTACTTC	CASTIAPAYEQYF
.	TRBV7-7	TRBJ1-1	.	TGTGCCAGCAGCGGAGACAGGCGGACTGAAGCTTTCTTT	CASSGDRRTEAFF
.	TRBV10-3	TRBJ1-1	TRBD1	TGTGCCATAACAGACAGGGGGAGCACTGAAGCTTTCTTT	CAITDRGSTEAFF
.	TRBV28	TRBJ2-3	.	TGTGCCAGCAAGGGAGGGGGCATAGATACGCAGTATTTT	CASKGGGIDTQYF
once	TRBV19	TRBJ1-4	.	TGTGCCAGTAGTATACTAAGACATGAAAAACTGTTTTTT	CASSILRHEKLFF
once	TRBV2	TRBJ2-1	TRBD2	TGTGCCAGCAGTGAAGCGATGGTCCGGGGGGGCCAGTACAATGAGCAGTTCTTC	CASSEAMVRGGQYNEQFF
.	TRBV7-9	TRBJ1-3	.	TGTGCCAGCAGCTCACCGGGAGGAAACACCATATATTTT	CASSSPGGNTIYF
few	TRBV6-1	TRBJ1-3	TRBD1	TGTGCCAGCAGTGAGTGGAGGGGGCCTGGAAACACCATATATTTT	CASSEWRGPGNTIYF
.	TRBV5-1	TRBJ2-1	.	TGCGCCAGCACCTTTAAACAGGGCGAGCAGTTCTTC	CASTFKQGEQFF
.	TRBV10-2	TRBJ2-5	.	TGCGCCAGCAGGGACCCCAAAGAGACCCAGTACTTC	CASRDPKETQYF
few	TRBV24-1	TRBJ1-2	.	TGTGCCACCAGTGTGGGGCATAACTATGGCTACACCTTC	CATSVGHNYGYTF
.	TRBV6-5	TRBJ1-3	.	TGTGCCAGCAGCCCCTTCGGGGGCTCTGGAAACACCATATATTTT	CASSPFGGSGNTIYF
.	TRBV6-6	TRBJ1-2	TRBD1	TGTGCCAGCAGCGACAGGGGGCTCTATGGCTACACCTTC	CASSDRGLYGYTF
.	TRBV11-2	TRBJ2-7	.	TGTGCCAGCAGCTTAGAACAGGGAAAGTTCTCAGAGCAGTACTTC	CASSLEQGKFSEQYF
.	TRBV18	TRBJ2-2	.	TGTGCCAGCTCACCGCGAGGGGGGAGCACCGGGGAGCTGTTTTTT	CASSPRGGSTGELFF
.	TRBV10-3	TRBJ2-5	.	TGTGCCATCAGTGACATCCAAGAGACCCAGTACTTC	CAISDIQETQYF
.	TRBV10-2	TRBJ2-7	.	TGCGCCAGCAGAAAAATACAGGCCTCCTACTACGAGCAGTACTTC	CASRKIQASYYEQYF
.	TRBV9	TRBJ1-5	.	TGTGCCAGCAGCGTAGACAGGGATAGCAATCAGCCCCAGCATTTT	CASSVDRDSNQPQHF
.	TRBV2	TRBJ2-7	.	TGTGCCAGCAGTGAATACAGGGCGGGAGAGCAGTACTTC	CASSEYRAGEQYF
once	TRBV30	TRBJ1-1	TRBD1	TGTGCCTGGCGGACAGGGGTGAGGACTGAAGCTTTCTTT	CAWRTGVRTEAFF
.	TRBV3-1/TRBV3-2	TRBJ1-2	TRBD1	TGTGCCAGCAGCCAAGAGGGACAGAGGTATGGCTACACCTTC	CASSQEGQRYGYTF
.	TRBV18	TRBJ1-3	.	TGTGCCAGCTCACGACCGACAGCTGAGGACACCATATATTTT	CASSRPTAEDTIYF
.	TRBV6-6	TRBJ1-2	.	TGTGCCAGCAGTTACTTCGCAGGGGACGGCTACACCTTC	CASSYFAGDGYTF
.	TRBV7-9	TRBJ2-3	TRBD2	TGTGCCAGCAGCTTGGGAGGGGATAACACAGATACGCAGTATTTT	CASSLGGDNTDTQYF
.	TRBV4-1	TRBJ1-4	.	TGCGCCAGCAGCCTCTGGTCTGCAACTAATGAAAAACTGTTTTTT	CASSLWSATNEKLFF
.	TRBV7-8	TRBJ1-2	.	TGTGCCAGCAGCTTAGGGTCTGTGGGAGTTGGGGGCTACACCTTC	CASSLGSVGVGGYTF
.	TRBV20-1	TRBJ2-3	.	TGCAGTGCTAGTGGGCAGGGGTGGGCAGATACGCAGTATTTT	CSASGQGWADTQYF
few	TRBV19	TRBJ2-6	TRBD1	TGTGCCAGTAGTCCGGGGACAGGGGGGACGGGGGCCAACGTCCTGACTTTC	CASSPGTGGTGANVLTF
.	TRBV6-5	TRBJ2-2	TRBD1	TGTGCCAGCAGTCGGGACAGGGCAACCGGGGAGCTGTTTTTT	CASSRDRATGELFF
.	TRBV19	TRBJ1-6	TRBD1	TGTGCCAGTAGTTCGGCAGGGGGCGCTTCTAATTCACCCCTCCACTTT	CASSSAGGASNSPLHF
.	TRBV7-3	TRBJ2-1	.	TGTGCCAGCAGCCCCCACGGCGGGACAGAAAACAATGAGCAGTTCTTC	CASSPHGGTENNEQFF
.	TRBV19	TRBJ2-3	TRBD2	TGTGCCAGTAGTATAGCCAAGGGACTAGCGGGGCCAGATACGCAGTATTTT	CASSIAKGLAGPDTQYF
.	TRBV7-9	TRBJ1-1	.	TGTGCCAGCAGCTTTTATCTCTCTGAAGCTTTCTTT	CASSFYLSEAFF
.	TRBV28	TRBJ1-4	.	TGTGCCAGCAGGGCAAGGGGCGGGGGGGAAAAACTGTTTTTT	CASRARGGGEKLFF
.	TRBV28	TRBJ1-2	.	TGTGCCAGCAGTTCGATTCAAGCCTATGGCTACACCTTC	CASSSIQAYGYTF
.	TRBV18	TRBJ1-3	TRBD1	TGTGCCAGCTCACGCCCGACAGGGAGCTCTGGAAACACCATATATTTT	CASSRPTGSSGNTIYF
.	TRBV30	TRBJ1-2	.	TGTGCCTGGAGTCATCCAGCGGTCGGGGGCTATGGCTACACCTTC	CAWSHPAVGGYGYTF
.	TRBV4-2	TRBJ1-3	.	TGTGCCAGCAGCCCGGGGACTTCTGGAAACACCATATATTTT	CASSPGTSGNTIYF
.	TRBV2	TRBJ1-2	.	TGTGCCAGCAGTAAAGACAGGAAGAACTATGGCTACACCTTC	CASSKDRKNYGYTF
.	TRBV12-3/TRBV12-4	TRBJ1-1	.	TGTGCCACCCGTTTTTTTCGGGACACTGAAGCTTTCTTT	CATRFFRDTEAFF
.	TRBV6-5	TRBJ2-7	TRBD1	TGTGCCAGCGAGGGACAGTCCCCCTACGAGCAGTACTTC	CASEGQSPYEQYF
.	TRBV5-1	TRBJ2-5	.	TGCGCCAGCAGCTTGGCCTCCGGGGAGCAAGAGACCCAGTACTTC	CASSLASGEQETQYF